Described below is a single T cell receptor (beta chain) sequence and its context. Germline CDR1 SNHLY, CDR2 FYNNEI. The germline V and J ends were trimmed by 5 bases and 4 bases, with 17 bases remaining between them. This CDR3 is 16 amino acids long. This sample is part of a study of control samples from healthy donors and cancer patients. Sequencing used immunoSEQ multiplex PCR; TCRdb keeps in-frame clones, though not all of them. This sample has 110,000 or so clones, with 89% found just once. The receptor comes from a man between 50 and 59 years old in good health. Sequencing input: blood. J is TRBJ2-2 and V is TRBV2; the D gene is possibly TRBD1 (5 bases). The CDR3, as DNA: TGTGCCAGCAGTTACCCAGGGTTCCTTAGCACCGGGGAGCTGTTTTTT. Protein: CASSYPGFLSTGELFF.